This paragraph reports one TCR beta chain. Within the sample, other DNA sequences also encode this same CDR3. Treatment defined: some 20 received Ad26.COV2.S at low or high dose, single or two shots; 5 received placebo; per-sample allocation not given. Each sample was drawn 63 days after the first injection (of vaccine or placebo). This entry belongs to a study of Ad26.COV2.S vaccination and SARS-CoV-2 variants. The CDR3 has 13 residues. V shed 9 bases and J 2 bases; nucleotides not matched to a gene: 4. Per the germline V gene, CDR1 is MNHEY and CDR2 is SVGAGI. Assay: immunoSEQ multiplex PCR; the TCRdb copy retains only in-frame clones and omits some. The sample includes fewer than 800,000 clones, about 89% of them seen just once.

The rearrangement uses TRBV6-5 and TRBJ2-7, with TRBD2 matching 10 bases. The clonotype was recovered from a person aged 18-60 years who received the Ad26.COV2.S COVID-19 vaccine or a placebo. Here the sequenced sample was peripheral blood, taken in a trial of Ad26.COV2.S vaccine versus placebo. Here the CDR3 reads CASSLAGAYEQYF. CDR3 in DNA: TGTGCCAGTTCCCTAGCGGGGGCCTACGAGCAGTACTTC.